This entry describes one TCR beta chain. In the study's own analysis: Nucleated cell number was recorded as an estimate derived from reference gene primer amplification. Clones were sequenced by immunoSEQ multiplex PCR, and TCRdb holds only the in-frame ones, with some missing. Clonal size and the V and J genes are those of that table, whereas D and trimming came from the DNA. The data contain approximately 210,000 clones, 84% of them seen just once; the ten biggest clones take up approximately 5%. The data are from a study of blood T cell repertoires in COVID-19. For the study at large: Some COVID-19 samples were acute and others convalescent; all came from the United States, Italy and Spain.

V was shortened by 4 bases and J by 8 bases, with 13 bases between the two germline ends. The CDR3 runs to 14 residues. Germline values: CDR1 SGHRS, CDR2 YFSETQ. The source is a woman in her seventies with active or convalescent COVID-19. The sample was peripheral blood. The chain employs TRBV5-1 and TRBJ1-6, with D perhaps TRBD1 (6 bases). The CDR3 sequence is CASSPSGGDSPLHF. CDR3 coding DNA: TGCGCCAGCAGCCCATCTGGGGGCGATTCACCCCTCCACTTT.